This entry describes one T cell receptor beta chain. Its specificity is not known. This sample was included in a study of T-cell reconstitution after alpha-beta-depleted transplantation in children. The study, taken as a whole, reports: Approximately two months post-transplant, alpha-beta T cells reportedly originated from several hundred expanded graft clones. Diversity of TCRbeta at day 60 was high in some patients, arising from surviving recipient T cells and thymic progenitors.

It was with unique molecular identifiers that the TCRbeta library was prepared. MiXCR was run by TCRdb on the PCR reads, yielding one entry per CDR3 protein. The data show around 300,000 distinct CDR3 sequences, with around 25% seen just once and approximately 9.9% held by the top ten. V trimming: 1 base; J trimming: 2 bases; junction bases outside the gene matches: 6. The CDR3 runs 16 residues. CDR1 and CDR2 (germline): DFQATT, SNEGSKA (reference sequence). The chain carries TRBV20-1 and TRBJ2-1, with 9 bases matching TRBD2. The source was PBMCs, mostly from graft donor cells, collected 180 days after TCRalphabeta/CD19-depleted stem cell transplant. The clonotype comes from a male patient aged 10-17 years who had a stem cell transplant for acute lymphoblastic leukemia, so the T cells may come from the graft donor. The CDR3 sequence: CSARGPGLAPYNEQFF. In DNA form, the CDR3 reads TGCAGTGCTAGAGGACCGGGACTAGCACCCTACAATGAGCAGTTCTTC.